This TCR beta chain was sequenced during a study of read filtering for tumor transcriptome and immune sequencing. Overall study context: Transcriptome libraries were built from DNase-treated RNA. RNA-seq yielded only roughly 75 to 1,400 TCR reads, IR-seq about 4.05 to 10.27 million. General study findings and limits: In IR-seq, single-read clonotypes were 75% to 90% of clonotypes but about 3.5% of reads.

Between the trimmed V and J ends, which lost 5 bases and 1 base, there was a span of 11 bases. Germline V gene lookup returns CDR1 SEHNR and CDR2 FQNEAQ (reference sequence). This CDR3 has 14 residues. Bone marrow was sampled from every patient at the time of active disease. The library was built from 400 ng RNA with molecular barcoded adaptors for alpha/delta and beta/gamma chains. TCRdb recomputed calls from the reads with MiXCR, one row per CDR3 protein. This sample has about 58,000 distinct CDR3 sequences, with around an eighth found just once. Many counts were recorded for this clonotype. What it recognizes is unknown.

The rearrangement links TRBV7-9 to TRBJ1-1, with a possible D match to TRBD1 (6 bases). The sequence came from a donor aged 40 or over with multiple myeloma. The material sequenced was a population of CD138-negative cells sorted from bone marrow. The CDR3 DNA follows: TGTGCCAGCAGCAACCAGGGGTGGAACACTGAAGCTTTCTTT. Its protein is CASSNQGWNTEAFF.